This record covers a single T cell receptor (beta chain). Its target antigen remains unknown. The input lacks base qualities; no much larger clone sits a single base away. After removal of 3 bases from V and 2 bases from J, the junction retains 14 bases not matched to a gene. The germline V gene encodes CDR1 MNHEY and CDR2 SMNVEV (reference sequence). The CDR3 goes from the cysteine to the phenylalanine over 18 residues. Only the CDR3 region is kept as DNA, spanning 54 bases read in frame from base 1. The sample comes from a study of T cell responses to AZD1222 COVID-19 vaccine (dated by TCRdb to about 2021). For context, the study as a whole: A total of 233 trial participants underwent TCR sequencing, of whom more than 200 had received two doses of AZD1222 and around 26 had received two doses of the MenACWY control vaccine. Trial participants were enrolled by age into 18-55, 56-69 and 70-plus year subgroups, with roughly 160, 29 and 62 TCR-sequenced participants respectively. Overall study outcomes, separate from this receptor: Because no day 14 peak-response samples were available, the repertoires could be characterized only after the peak T cell response. In the small 56-69-year group, the increase in depth fell short of significance, most likely because of low power. A significant rise in spike-specific TCR breadth and depth was observed after two AZD1222 doses relative to day 0 and relative to MenACWY recipients. Conclusions about previously exposed vaccinees are limited, since just 5 or 6 AZD1222 recipients were seropositive for SARS-CoV-2 at baseline. Most participants were white British and females outnumbered males, and the authors suggested that clonal diversity may have been underestimated. Reportedly, almost half of the unique spike-specific TCRs recognized epitopes lying outside the regions that are mutated in the B.1.351 and B.1.1.7 variants. The whole spike protein was spanned by vaccine-associated CD4 TCRs, and dominant responses were seen in regions 160-218 and 743-854.

The CDR3 regions of human TCRbeta chains were subjected to immunosequencing. The study's processing was this. TCRs in the repertoires were compared against a reference library of SARS-CoV-2-specific TCRs that had been generated with the MIRA antigen-specificity platform. Breadth was defined as the fraction of unique TCRs that were SARS-CoV-2-associated, and depth was defined as the fraction of total T cells that were SARS-CoV-2-associated. Using the MIRA data, each spike-specific TCR was mapped to the spike region that the TCR reacts to and placed in a CD4 or CD8 class. Log10-transformed breadth and depth values were compared by one-way ANOVA with Sidak's multiple comparisons tests. TCRdb stores this immuneACCESS table with in-frame sequences only. Part of the clones is absent; in the studies checked, under half of the shortfall reflects unresolved V genes, and no reason is known for the rest. The V and J calls and clone size are taken from that table; D and trimming were inferred from the DNA. The sample table records some 150,000 clones; around 90% of these occur just once. Less than 2.5% of the sample rests with the top ten.

Reading the label with the study, this specimen's time point is: about 28 days (+/-7) after the second vaccine dose. AZD1222 recipients with second doses at about 4 weeks or about 12 weeks were pooled, because spike-specific TCR depth and breadth did not differ between schedules. Vaccinee samples came from UK trials COV001 and COV002, including a single-blind randomized controlled phase 2/3 trial of AZD1222 (ChAdOx1 nCoV-19) in healthy adults. For TCRbeta chain sequencing, PBMC samples from trial participants were taken at day 0 and at day 28 after the second dose. Sequences were derived from peripheral blood, sampled 28 days after the second AZD1222 dose. This sequence originates from an adult who received the AZD1222 COVID-19 vaccine. The chain links TRBV27 with TRBJ2-7, with 9 bases in between that match TRBD1. The CDR3 region has the sequence CASSFPLYRGPYAYEQYF. The nucleotides are TGTGCCAGCAGTTTCCCTCTTTACAGGGGGCCCTACGCCTACGAGCAGTACTTC.